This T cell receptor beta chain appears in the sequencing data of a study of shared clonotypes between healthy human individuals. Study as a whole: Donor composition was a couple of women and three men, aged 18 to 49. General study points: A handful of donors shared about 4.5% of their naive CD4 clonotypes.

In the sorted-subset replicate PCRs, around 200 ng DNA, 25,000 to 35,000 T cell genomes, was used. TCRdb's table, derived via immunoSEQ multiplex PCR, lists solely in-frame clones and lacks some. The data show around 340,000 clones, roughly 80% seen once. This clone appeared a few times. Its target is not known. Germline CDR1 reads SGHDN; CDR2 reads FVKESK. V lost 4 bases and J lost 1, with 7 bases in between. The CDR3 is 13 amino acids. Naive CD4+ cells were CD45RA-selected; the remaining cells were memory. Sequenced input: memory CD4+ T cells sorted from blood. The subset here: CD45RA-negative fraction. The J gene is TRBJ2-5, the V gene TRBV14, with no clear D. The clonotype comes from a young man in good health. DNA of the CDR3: TGTGCCAGCAGCCGTTTTTTCCAAGAGACCCAGTACTTC. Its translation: CASSRFFQETQYF.